These 29 T cell receptor beta chains were sequenced from one sample in a study of shared clonotypes between healthy human individuals. Clones were sequenced by immunoSEQ multiplex PCR, and TCRdb holds only the in-frame ones, with some missing. The profile covers 2 million or so clones, with 95% appearing a single time and about 0.13% taken by the ten largest. The sample was naive CD4+ T cells sorted from blood. Noted subset: CD45RA+ positively selected. These receptors all come from a man younger than 35 in good health.

This clone was seen a handful of times. CDR3 residues: CASRPRTTSGGDIQYF. The CDR3, as DNA: TGTGCCAGCAGACCCCGGACGACTAGCGGGGGGGACATTCAGTACTTC. The V and J genes are TRBV25-1 and TRBJ2-4; TRBD2 agrees at 14 bases. The CDR3 runs 16 residues. J lost 8 bases, V lost 6 bases, and 9 bases had no gene match. From germline, CDR1 is MGHDK and CDR2 SYGVNS.

This chain links TRBV7-9 with TRBJ2-4, with 7 nucleotides matching TRBD1. The V segment lost 0 bases and the J segment 0 bases; nucleotides outside the gene matches: 2. CDR1 SEHNR and CDR2 FQNEAQ come from the germline V gene (reference sequence). There are 16 residues in the CDR3. CDR3 region: CASSLAYRGAKNIQYF. CDR3 coding DNA: TGTGCCAGCAGCTTAGCTTACAGGGGAGCCAAAAACATTCAGTACTTC.

The V gene is TRBV27, the J gene TRBJ1-2, with D maybe TRBD1 (5 bases). Trimming left V 4 bases short and J 6 bases short, with 18 bases between. CDR1 and CDR2 from the germline V gene are MNHEY and SMNVEV (reference sequence). The CDR3 runs 15 residues. DNA of the CDR3: TGTGCCAGCAGTTCTAACCGGAGGGGCGCCCATGGCTACACCTTC. This sequence encodes CASSSNRRGAHGYTF.

This clone was observed once. This clone may be a read error of a much larger clone one base away. Other DNA sequences within the sample encode an identical CDR3. This chain connects TRBV20-1 to TRBJ2-5; perhaps TRBD2 as D (6 bases). The CDR3 covers 11 residues. The V gene's germline CDR1 is DFQATT and CDR2 SNEGSKA (reference sequence). Between the trimmed V and J ends, which lost 3 bases and 4 bases, there was a span of 6 bases. CDR3 in DNA: TGCAGTGCTAGCGGGGGAGAGACCCAGTACTTC. This translates into CSASGGETQYF.

The chain is built from TRBV7-2 and TRBJ2-1; 7 bases are shared with TRBD2. V gave up 5 bases and J gave up 7 bases; unmatched junction bases: 8. The germline V gene has CDR1 SGHTA and CDR2 FQGNSA. The CDR3 has 14 amino acids. This CDR3 is CASSTSGKTNEQFF. CDR3 DNA sequence: TGTGCCAGCAGCACAAGCGGGAAAACTAATGAGCAGTTCTTC. Variable domain in full (rest from reference TRBV7-2 and TRBJ2-1): GAGVSQSPSNKVTEKGKDVELRCDPISGHTALYWYRQSLGQGLEFLIYFQGNSAPDKSGLPSDRFSAERTGGSVSTLTIQRTQQEDSAVYLCASSTSGKTNEQFFGPGTRLTVL.

This rearrangement joins TRBV11-2 to TRBJ2-7; tentatively, D is TRBD1 (5 bases). Germline CDR1 is SGHAT and CDR2 is FQNNGV. The CDR3 is 14 residues long. With 0 bases removed from V and 5 bases from J, the gap between germline ends came to 11 bases. The CDR3 here is CASSLDWAGHEQYF. The CDR3 nucleotides read TGTGCCAGCAGCTTAGATTGGGCAGGGCACGAGCAGTACTTC.

This chain connects TRBV10-1 to TRBJ2-3; maybe TRBD2 (6 bases). Germline V lookup: CDR1 WNHNN, CDR2 SYGVQD (reference sequence). V lost 2 bases and J 11 bases, leaving 17 bases between the germline ends. CDR3 length: 14 residues. CDR3 loop: CASSEPSVGAQQYF. For the CDR3, the DNA is TGCGCCAGCAGTGAGCCTAGCGTGGGCGCTCAGCAGTATTTT.

The chain joins TRBV7-2 to TRBJ2-1; no clear D gene. CDR3 length equals 16 residues. The germline gives CDR1 SGHTA, CDR2 FQGNSA. The V and J ends lost 2 bases and 0 bases respectively, with 11 bases between them. This CDR3 is CASSLNVVSSYNEQFF. CDR3 DNA: TGTGCCAGCAGCTTAAATGTTGTCTCCTCCTACAATGAGCAGTTCTTC.

The chain uses TRBV10-3 and TRBJ2-7, with 11 nucleotides matching TRBD1. CDR1 ENHRY and CDR2 SYGVKD come from the germline V gene. The CDR3 runs to 13 residues. V dropped 2 bases and J dropped 13; count of bases not matched to a gene: 7. CDR3 coding DNA: TGTGCCATCAGTGAGGGACAGGGGGCGATCACTTACTTC. Translating it yields CAISEGQGAITYF.

The rearrangement joins TRBV9 to TRBJ2-2; no clear D. This CDR3 comprises 15 residues. Germline V gene sequence: CDR1 SGDLS, CDR2 YYNGEE. Trimming cost V 3 bases and J 4 bases, with 13 bases left between them. CDR3 loop: CASSGRTGSTGELFF. The CDR3 region has the DNA TGTGCCAGCAGCGGCAGGACGGGTTCCACCGGGGAGCTGTTTTTT. The entire variable domain, with the rest obtained from reference TRBV9 and TRBJ2-2, is as follows: DSGVTQTPKHLITATGQRVTLRCSPRSGDLSVYWYQQSLDQGLQFLIQYYNGEERAKGNILERFSAQQFPDLHSELNLSSLELGDSALYFCASSGRTGSTGELFFGEGSRLTVL.

V is TRBV5-4 and J is TRBJ2-2; 11 nucleotides match TRBD2. Germline V gene lookup returns CDR1 SGHNT and CDR2 YYREEE (reference sequence). CDR3 length: 18 amino acids. Trimming at V came to 3 bases and at J to 4 bases, leaving 11 bases not matched to a gene. CDR3 in amino acids: CASSSGTSGQRGTGELFF. The CDR3 bases are TGTGCCAGCAGCTCCGGGACTAGCGGACAACGTGGCACCGGGGAGCTGTTTTTT.

This clone showed up just once. This chain joins TRBV6-1 and TRBJ2-2; the D gene could be TRBD1 or TRBD2 (5 bases each). The V end lost 7 bases, the J end lost 4 bases, and 13 bases lay between the germline ends. This CDR3 region has 14 residues. CDR1 MNHNS and CDR2 SASEGT come from the germline V gene. This chain's CDR3 is CASTEQGATGELFF. CDR3 nucleotide sequence: TGTGCCAGCACGGAGCAGGGAGCCACCGGGGAGCTGTTTTTT.

The CDR3 sequence: CASSFPTGSYNSPLHF. CDR3 nucleotides: TGTGCCAGCAGCTTCCCGACAGGTTCCTATAATTCACCCCTCCACTTT. V is TRBV5-6 and J is TRBJ1-6; possible D gene TRBD1, 6 bases. Germline V lookup: CDR1 SGHDT, CDR2 YYEEEE. This CDR3 contains 16 residues. V lost 2 bases, J lost 1 base, and 10 bases lay in between.

The CDR3 sequence: CASSRATRYEQYF. CDR3 coding DNA: TGCGCCAGCAGCCGAGCGACAAGGTACGAGCAGTACTTC. The chain is built from TRBV4-1 and TRBJ2-7; D remains unclear. Germline V gives CDR1 MGHRA, CDR2 YSYEKL. The CDR3 has 13 residues. Between the trimmed V and J ends, which lost 4 bases and 4 bases, there was a span of 11 bases.

This sequence joins TRBV12-5 and TRBJ2-5; D remains unclear. Germline V lookup: CDR1 LGHNT, CDR2 FRNRAP. Trimming took off 3 bases at V and 4 bases at J, with 12 bases between the two ends. CDR3 length: 14 amino acids. In DNA, the CDR3 is TGTGCTAGTGGTTTACGTAGCCTGACAGAGACCCAGTACTTC. It encodes CASGLRSLTETQYF.

The rearrangement joins TRBV7-2 to TRBJ2-1, with TRBD2 as a possible D gene (6 bases). Germline CDR1 SGHTA, CDR2 FQGNSA. The CDR3 consists of 15 residues. V was pared by 1 base and J by 4 bases, with 11 bases between. The CDR3 is CASSLDWGVYNEQFF. The CDR3 DNA sequence: TGTGCCAGCAGCTTAGATTGGGGGGTATACAATGAGCAGTTCTTC. Drawing the rest from reference TRBV7-2 and TRBJ2-1, the complete variable domain is GAGVSQSPSNKVTEKGKDVELRCDPISGHTALYWYRQSLGQGLEFLIYFQGNSAPDKSGLPSDRFSAERTGGSVSTLTIQRTQQEDSAVYLCASSLDWGVYNEQFFGPGTRLTVL.

This sequence joins TRBV30 and TRBJ2-3; D not resolved. Germline lookup yields CDR1 GTSNPN and CDR2 SVGIG (reference sequence). Trimming cost V 2 bases and J 1 base, with 7 bases left between them. The CDR3 loop spans 13 amino acids. CDR3 protein: CAWSTGGTDTQYF. Written as DNA, the CDR3 is TGTGCCTGGAGTACCGGAGGCACAGATACGCAGTATTTT.

The rearrangement uses TRBV4-3 and TRBJ1-2; D is perhaps TRBD1 (5 bases). Germline CDR1 reads LGHNA; CDR2 reads YSLEER. V lost 0 bases and J 4 bases, leaving 12 bases between the germline ends. This CDR3 has 15 residues. In DNA, the CDR3 is TGCGCCAGCAGCCAAGATCGCCGGGGGTTCTATGGCTACACCTTC. Protein product: CASSQDRRGFYGYTF.

The CDR3 loop reads CASSEVGGGSNQPQHF. CDR3 in DNA: TGTGCCAGCAGTGAAGTAGGGGGCGGGAGCAATCAGCCCCAGCATTTT. This chain joins TRBV6-1 and TRBJ1-5, with 7 nucleotides matching TRBD1. This CDR3 region has 16 residues. Germline V gene data show CDR1 as MNHNS and CDR2 as SASEGT. Trimming removed 1 base from V and 1 base from J; junction bases left unmatched: 4.

The chain carries TRBV7-2 and TRBJ2-1; 12 bases match TRBD2. CDR1 and CDR2 from the germline V gene are SGHTA and FQGNSA. The CDR3 is 16 amino acids. V lost 4 bases and J lost 0; bases outside the gene matches: 1. DNA for the CDR3: TGTGCCAGCAGCTCACTAGCGGGGGGCTCCTACAATGAGCAGTTCTTC. Protein product: CASSSLAGGSYNEQFF.

The V call is TRBV5-1, the J call TRBJ1-1; D perhaps matches TRBD1 (6 bases). Germline CDR1 is SGHRS and CDR2 is YFSETQ. V was trimmed by 0 bases and J by 1 base, leaving 10 bases between them. The CDR3 loop spans 15 amino acids. DNA for the CDR3: TGCGCCAGCAGCTTGGCGGCAGGGGCGAACACTGAAGCTTTCTTT. Its translation: CASSLAAGANTEAFF.

The rearrangement joins TRBV15 to TRBJ2-5, with no clear D. Trimming removed 4 bases at V and 2 bases at J, with 2 bases between. From germline, CDR1 is LNHNV and CDR2 YYDKDF (reference sequence). The CDR3 is made up of 11 amino acids. For the CDR3, the DNA is TGTGCCACCAGCACTCAAGAGACCCAGTACTTC. Protein product: CATSTQETQYF. The variable domain in full, with the rest retrieved from reference TRBV15 and TRBJ2-5, is DAMVIQNPRYQVTQFGKPVTLSCSQTLNHNVMYWYQQKSSQAPKLLFHYYDKDFNNEADTPDNFQSRRPNTSFCFLDIRSPGLGDTAMYLCATSTQETQYFGPGTRLLVL.

The rearrangement links TRBV4-3 to TRBJ1-5; the D gene is possibly TRBD1 (5 bases). From germline, CDR1 is LGHNA and CDR2 YSLEER. Trimming removed 1 base from V and 9 bases from J, with 10 bases in between. This CDR3 is 13 amino acids long. The CDR3 nucleotides read TGCGCCAGCAGCCAAGGGGCCGGGGGGCCCCAGCATTTT. Its translation: CASSQGAGGPQHF.

V usage is TRBV5-1 and J usage is TRBJ2-7; tentative D call: TRBD1 (6 bases). Germline V gene lookup returns CDR1 SGHRS and CDR2 YFSETQ. The V end lost 4 bases, the J end lost 2 bases, and 22 bases lay between the germline ends. CDR3 length: 17 amino acids. This CDR3 reads CASSVLRGGVAPYEQYF. CDR3 nucleotides: TGCGCCAGCAGCGTGCTCAGGGGTGGAGTGGCCCCCTACGAGCAGTACTTC.

A note on this clone: This sample includes further DNA sequences coding for the same CDR3. J is TRBJ2-5 and V is TRBV29-1; TRBD1 or TRBD2 may be the D gene (6 bases each). V lost 2 bases to trimming and J lost 5 bases, with 9 bases between them. This CDR3 contains 12 residues. The germline gives CDR1 SQVTM, CDR2 ANQGSEA. This chain's CDR3 is CSVELGGETQYF. The CDR3 bases are TGCAGCGTTGAATTAGGGGGGGAGACCCAGTACTTC.

The chain has TRBV11-2 and TRBJ1-5; D is ambiguous. Germline V gene data show CDR1 as SGHAT and CDR2 as FQNNGV. With 4 bases removed from V and 9 bases from J, the gap between germline ends came to 10 bases. The length of the CDR3 is 12 residues. The chain's CDR3 is CASSSVGGPQHF. CDR3 DNA sequence: TGTGCCAGCAGCTCCGTCGGAGGGCCCCAGCATTTT.

Only one count was recorded for this clone. This chain uses TRBV6-5 with TRBJ2-3; 9 nucleotides line up with TRBD2. The trim removed 6 bases at V and 8 bases at J, leaving 12 bases unmatched. Germline CDR1 reads MNHEY; CDR2 reads SVGAGI. The CDR3 totals 15 residues. This chain's CDR3 is CASRRLAGPGGTQYF. CDR3 DNA sequence: TGTGCCAGCAGACGTCTAGCGGGACCAGGGGGTACGCAGTATTTT.

The chain combines TRBV5-1 with TRBJ2-7; a weak D match, TRBD2 (7 bases). The CDR3 consists of 15 residues. Per germline, CDR1 SGHRS and CDR2 YFSETQ. V was trimmed by 0 bases and J by 0 bases, leaving 10 bases between them. The CDR3 coding sequence is TGCGCCAGCAGCTTGGAGGCGGGGGCCTCCTACGAGCAGTACTTC. Amino acids: CASSLEAGASYEQYF.

The V call is TRBV29-1, the J call TRBJ2-5; D gene uncertain. The V gene's germline CDR1 is SQVTM and CDR2 ANQGSEA. The CDR3 spans 12 residues. The ends were cut back, 4 bases at V and 5 bases at J, with 11 bases in the middle. CDR3 in DNA: TGCAGCGTTGTGGGGTCGAGTGAGACCCAGTACTTC. As protein: CSVVGSSETQYF.